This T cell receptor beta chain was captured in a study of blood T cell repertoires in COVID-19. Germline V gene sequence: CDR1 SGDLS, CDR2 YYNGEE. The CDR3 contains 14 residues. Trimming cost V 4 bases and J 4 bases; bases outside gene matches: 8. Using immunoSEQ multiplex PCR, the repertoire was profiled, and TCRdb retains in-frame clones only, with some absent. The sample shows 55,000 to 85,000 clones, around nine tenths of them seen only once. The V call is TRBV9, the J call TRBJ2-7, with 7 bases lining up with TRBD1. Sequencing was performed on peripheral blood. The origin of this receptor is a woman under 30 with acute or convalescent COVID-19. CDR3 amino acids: CASSLHGQVYEQYF. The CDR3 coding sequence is TGTGCCAGCAGCCTACACGGACAGGTATACGAGCAGTACTTC.